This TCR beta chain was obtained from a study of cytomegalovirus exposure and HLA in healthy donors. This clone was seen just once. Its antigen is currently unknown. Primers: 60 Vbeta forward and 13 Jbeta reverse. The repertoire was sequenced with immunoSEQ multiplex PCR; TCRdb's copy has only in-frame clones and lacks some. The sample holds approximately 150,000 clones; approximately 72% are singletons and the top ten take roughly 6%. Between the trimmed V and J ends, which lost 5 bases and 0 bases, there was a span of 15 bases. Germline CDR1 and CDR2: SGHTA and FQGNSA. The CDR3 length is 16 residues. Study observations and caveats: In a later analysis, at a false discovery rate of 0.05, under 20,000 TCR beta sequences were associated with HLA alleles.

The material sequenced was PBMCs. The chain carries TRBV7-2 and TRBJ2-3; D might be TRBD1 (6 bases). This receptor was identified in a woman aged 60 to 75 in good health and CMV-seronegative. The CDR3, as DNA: TGTGCCAGCAGCGCGGACAGCTTTACTAGCACAGATACGCAGTATTTT. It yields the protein CASSADSFTSTDTQYF.